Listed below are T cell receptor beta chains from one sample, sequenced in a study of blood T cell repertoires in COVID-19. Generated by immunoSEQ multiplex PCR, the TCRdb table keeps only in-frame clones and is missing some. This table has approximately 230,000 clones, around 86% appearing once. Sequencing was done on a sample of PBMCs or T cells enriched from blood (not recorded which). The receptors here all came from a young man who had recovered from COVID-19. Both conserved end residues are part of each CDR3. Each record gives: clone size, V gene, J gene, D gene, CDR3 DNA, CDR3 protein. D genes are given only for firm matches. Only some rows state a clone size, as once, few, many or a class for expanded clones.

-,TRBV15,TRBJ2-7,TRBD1,TGTGCCACCAGCAGAGGACAGGGGGTCTACGAGCAGTACTTC,CATSRGQGVYEQYF
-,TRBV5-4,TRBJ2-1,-,TGTGCCAGCAGCCCTACTTGGACAACCTACAATGAGCAGTTCTTC,CASSPTWTTYNEQFF
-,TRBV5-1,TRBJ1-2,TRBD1,TGCGCCAGCAGCTTGGGTCCTGACAGGGGGCAAGGCTATGGCTACACCTTC,CASSLGPDRGQGYGYTF
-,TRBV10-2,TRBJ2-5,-,TGCGCCAGCAGTGAGTCCGGGTTTGGTTCGACCCAGTACTTC,CASSESGFGSTQYF
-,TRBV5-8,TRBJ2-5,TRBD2,TGTGCCAGCAGCTGGGGGGGGGAAGGGCCCCAAGAGACCCAGTACTTC,CASSWGGEGPQETQYF
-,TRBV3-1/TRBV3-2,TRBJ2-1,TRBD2,TGTGCCAGCAGCAACGGGAGGCTCGATGAGCAGTTCTTC,CASSNGRLDEQFF
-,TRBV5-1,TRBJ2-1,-,TGCGCCAGCAGCCTTCGCCTAGACGGCCCCCTCGAAAATGAGCAGTTCTTC,CASSLRLDGPLENEQFF
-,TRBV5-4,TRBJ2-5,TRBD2,TGTGCCAGCAGCCCTACTAGCGGCCAAGAGACCCAGTACTTC,CASSPTSGQETQYF
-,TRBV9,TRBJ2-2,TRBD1,TGTGCCAGCAGGGGACAGGGATACACCGGGGAGCTGTTTTTT,CASRGQGYTGELFF
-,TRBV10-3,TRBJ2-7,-,TGTGCCATCAGTGTAAGTACAGATTCCTACGAGCAGTACTTC,CAISVSTDSYEQYF
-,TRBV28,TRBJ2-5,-,TGTGCCAGCAGTCCCGGGGTCGGGAGACCCCCTCCCGAGACCCAGTACTTC,CASSPGVGRPPPETQYF
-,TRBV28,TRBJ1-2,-,TGTGCCAGCAGTTTACCGACTGAGAACTATGGCTACACCTTC,CASSLPTENYGYTF
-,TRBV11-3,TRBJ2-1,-,TGTGCCAGCAGCTTAGTACTAGCATTTATCGGTAGTTCCTACAATGAGCAGTTCTTC,CASSLVLAFIGSSYNEQFF
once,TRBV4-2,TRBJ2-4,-,TGTGCCAGCAGCCAAGACTTAGTCGCCAAAAACATTCAGTACTTC,CASSQDLVAKNIQYF
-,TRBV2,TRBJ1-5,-,TGTGCCAGCAGTTTCCGACAGGCGGGTCAGCCCCAGCATTTT,CASSFRQAGQPQHF
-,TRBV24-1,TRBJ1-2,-,TGTGCCACCAGCCCTACGGCGGCTAACTATGGCTACACCTTC,CATSPTAANYGYTF
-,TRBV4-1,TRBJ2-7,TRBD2,TGCGCCAGCAGCCCTTATCGAAGCGGGAGCTACGAGCAGTACTTC,CASSPYRSGSYEQYF
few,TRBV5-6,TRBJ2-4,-,TGTGCCAGCAGCCTGGGACAACCAGGAAACATTCAGTACTTC,CASSLGQPGNIQYF
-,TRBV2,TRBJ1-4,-,TGTGCCAGCAGCGGGACAACATGGGGAAAACTGTTTTTT,CASSGTTWGKLFF
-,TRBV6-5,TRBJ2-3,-,TGTGCCAGCAGGGACAGTGGAGATACGCAGTATTTT,CASRDSGDTQYF
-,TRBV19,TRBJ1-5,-,TGTGCCAGTAGTATAGTGTCCGGGGGGAATCAGCCCCAGCATTTT,CASSIVSGGNQPQHF
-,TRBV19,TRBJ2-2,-,TGTGCCAGTAGTAAGGCACAGGGAGTTCGCTTAGAATGGGGGCCGAACACCGGGGAGCTGTTTTTT,CASSKAQGVRLEWGPNTGELFF
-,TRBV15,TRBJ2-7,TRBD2,TGTGCCACCAGCAGAGGGACTAGCGCGTACGAGCAGTACTTC,CATSRGTSAYEQYF
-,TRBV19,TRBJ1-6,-,TGTGCCAGTAACGAAGGGAGCTCCTATAATTCACCCCTCCACTTT,CASNEGSSYNSPLHF
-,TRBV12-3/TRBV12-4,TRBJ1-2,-,TGTGCCAGCAGTTTAAGCAGGGGTGGCTACACCTTC,CASSLSRGGYTF